The 5 T cell receptor beta chains below come from one sample, sequenced in a study of T-cell reconstitution after alpha-beta-depleted transplantation in children. Unique molecular identifiers were incorporated during preparation of the TCRbeta library. TCRdb passed the PCR reads through MiXCR, listing each CDR3 protein once. This table holds approximately 290,000 distinct CDR3 sequences, 11% found once. Material: peripheral blood, obtained 180 days after TCRalphabeta/CD19-depleted stem cell transplant. The receptor source for this set is a male patient under 10 years old who had a stem cell transplant for chronic granulomatous disease, so the T cells may come from the graft donor.

The table lists this clonotype with many counts. The chain has TRBV10-3 and TRBJ2-7, with TRBD2 matching 8 bases. The CDR3 sequence is 15 residues long. In germline, CDR1 is ENHRY, CDR2 SYGVKD. V shed 3 bases and J 3 bases; nucleotides not matched to a gene: 7. CDR3 in amino acids: CAISEASGGRYEQYF. The CDR3 region has the DNA TGTGCCATCAGTGAAGCAAGCGGGGGCCGCTACGAGCAGTACTTC.

The chain uses TRBV29-1 and TRBJ1-1; D possibly corresponds to TRBD1 (6 bases). V shed 4 bases and J shed 5 bases, with 11 bases lying between them. The CDR3 length is 12 residues. The germline V gene has CDR1 SQVTM and CDR2 ANQGSEA. CDR3 protein: CSVARDRTEAFF. The CDR3 nucleotides are TGCAGCGTTGCTAGAGACAGGACTGAAGCTTTCTTT.

This clonotype has at least ten counts. This chain links TRBV10-2 with TRBJ2-2; 14 bases fit TRBD2. The CDR3 extends over 16 amino acids. Germline V gives CDR1 WSHSY, CDR2 SAAADI. V was clipped by 6 bases and J by 2 bases; unmatched bases: 2. Written as DNA, the CDR3 is TGCGCCAGCAGGGGACTAGCGGGAGTTAACACCGGGGAGCTGTTTTTT. Encoded protein: CASRGLAGVNTGELFF.

This clonotype showed up just a few times. The chain recombines TRBV12-3 or TRBV12-4 with TRBJ1-5, with no clear D. There are 15 residues in the CDR3. Trimming removed 2 bases at V and 1 base at J, with 9 bases between. The CDR3 nucleotides read TGTGCCAGCAGTTTATATTTGGGAAGCAATCAGCCCCAGCATTTT. Its protein product is CASSLYLGSNQPQHF.

Ten or more counts support this clonotype. The chain joins TRBV6-2 or TRBV6-3 to TRBJ2-7, with 12 positions matching TRBD1. In germline, CDR1 is MNHEY, CDR2 SVGEGT. This CDR3 has 14 residues. The CDR3 DNA is TGTGCTACCGGCGGGACAGGGGGCTTTTACGAGCAGTACTTC. Its translation: CATGGTGGFYEQYF.